The 29 T cell receptor beta chains given below trace back to one sample, sequenced in a study of blood T cell repertoires in COVID-19. Measured with immunoSEQ multiplex PCR; TCRdb has only the in-frame clones, and not every one. The sample includes about 200,000 clones, 65% to 90% of them seen just once. Sequenced input: peripheral blood. The origin of the receptors is a human donor in a cohort sampled during active COVID-19.

This chain joins TRBV11-2 and TRBJ1-1, with D perhaps TRBD1 (6 bases). Trimming removed 6 bases at V and 5 bases at J, with 13 bases between. The CDR3 sequence is 13 residues long. Germline assignment: CDR1 SGHAT and CDR2 FQNNGV. The CDR3 region has the DNA TGTGCCAGCAGTCTCACAGGGCTAACTGAAGCTTTCTTT. Protein: CASSLTGLTEAFF.

The J gene is TRBJ2-7, the V gene TRBV29-1; TRBD2 matches at 10 bases. Trimming cost V 5 bases and J 0 bases; bases outside gene matches: 1. This CDR3 region has 13 residues. Germline-derived CDR1 and CDR2 are SQVTM and ANQGSEA. As DNA, the CDR3 is TGCAGCGTTTCTAGCGGGAGCTCCTACGAGCAGTACTTC. Its protein product is CSVSSGSSYEQYF.

CDR3 coding DNA: TGTGCCAGCAGCCCAACTGGGGGGTGGGCCATTCAGTACTTC. The encoded protein is CASSPTGGWAIQYF. The V and J genes are TRBV7-2 and TRBJ2-4; D is possibly TRBD2 (6 bases). This CDR3 has 14 amino acids. CDR1 and CDR2 from the germline V gene are SGHTA and FQGNSA. Trimming removed 5 bases at V and 9 bases at J, with 17 bases between.

The chain has TRBV28 and TRBJ2-7; D might be TRBD2 (6 bases). The V gene's germline CDR1 is MDHEN and CDR2 SYDVKM. With 8 bases removed from V and 2 bases from J, the gap between germline ends came to 19 bases. The CDR3 totals 15 residues. CDR3 loop: CASGLGASVTYEQYF. The DNA for the CDR3 is TGTGCCAGCGGCCTAGGGGCTAGCGTAACCTACGAGCAGTACTTC.

This clone was picked up a small number of times. The chain recombines TRBV10-1 with TRBJ2-2, with 7 bases fitting TRBD1. The CDR3 length is 13 residues. Germline loops: CDR1 WNHNN, CDR2 SYGVQD (reference sequence). The ends lost 7 bases at V and 4 bases at J; junction bases unmatched: 3. The CDR3 protein is CASKGTVTGELFF. In nucleotides, the CDR3 is TGCGCCAGCAAAGGGACAGTCACCGGGGAGCTGTTTTTT.

The V gene is TRBV6-5, the J gene TRBJ2-5, with TRBD1 identical over 9 bases. The V segment lost 1 base and the J segment 5 bases; nucleotides outside the gene matches: 8. This CDR3 spans 16 amino acids. CDR1 MNHEY and CDR2 SVGAGI come from the germline V gene. The DNA for the CDR3 is TGTGCCAGCAGTTACTATCACAGGGGGCTCTCGGAGACCCAGTACTTC. Encoded protein: CASSYYHRGLSETQYF.

This clone was seen just once. The chain joins TRBV4-1 to TRBJ2-5; D is unresolved. V gave up 4 bases and J gave up 4 bases, with 7 bases separating them. Germline values: CDR1 MGHRA, CDR2 YSYEKL. CDR3 length: 12 residues. The CDR3 DNA is TGCGCCAGCAGCCGCGATTTAGAGACCCAGTACTTC. This translates into CASSRDLETQYF.

This clone was counted ten times or more. This rearrangement joins TRBV10-3 to TRBJ2-2, with 8 bases lining up with TRBD2. Germline V gives CDR1 ENHRY, CDR2 SYGVKD. There are 14 residues in the CDR3. V dropped 3 bases and J dropped 3; count of bases not matched to a gene: 0. CDR3 residues: CAISDGGDTGELFF. CDR3 DNA: TGTGCCATCAGTGACGGGGGGGACACCGGGGAGCTGTTTTTT.

The chain recombines TRBV10-3 with TRBJ1-1; D not resolved. The ends were cut back, 5 bases at V and 6 bases at J, with 7 bases in the middle. Germline assignment: CDR1 ENHRY and CDR2 SYGVKD. The CDR3 spans 11 residues. For the CDR3, the DNA is TGTGCCATCAGTTTCGGGGCTGAAGCTTTCTTT. This gives the protein CAISFGAEAFF.

This sequence joins TRBV4-2 and TRBJ2-1; D might be TRBD2 (5 bases). Germline CDR1 LGHNA, CDR2 YNFKEQ. There are 16 residues in the CDR3. The germline V and J ends were trimmed by 0 bases and 10 bases, with 19 bases remaining between them. CDR3 sequence reads: CASSQDSGNRAGEQFF. As DNA, the CDR3 is TGTGCCAGCAGCCAAGACTCGGGGAATAGGGCCGGGGAGCAGTTCTTC.

The V call is TRBV28, the J call TRBJ1-5; D is possibly TRBD1 (6 bases). Per germline, CDR1 MDHEN and CDR2 SYDVKM. V lost 5 bases to trimming and J lost 0 bases, with 17 bases between them. CDR3 length: 17 amino acids. The CDR3 loop is CASSPGDGLYSNQPQHF. CDR3 sequence (DNA): TGTGCCAGCAGTCCAGGGGACGGATTATATAGCAATCAGCCCCAGCATTTT. Using reference TRBV28 and TRBJ1-5 for the parts outside the CDR3, the full variable domain is DVKVTQSSRYLVKRTGEKVFLECVQDMDHENMFWYRQDPGLGLRLIYFSYDVKMKEKGDIPEGYSVSREKKERFSLILESASTNQTSMYLCASSPGDGLYSNQPQHFGDGTRLSIL.

The V call is TRBV4-2, the J call TRBJ1-4; TRBD1 matches at 7 bases. Germline loops: CDR1 LGHNA, CDR2 YNFKEQ. This CDR3 spans 19 amino acids. V lost 0 bases to trimming and J lost 2 bases; unmatched junction nucleotides: 12. CDR3 amino acids: CASSQEGGAFASTNEKLFF. The CDR3 DNA follows: TGTGCCAGCAGCCAAGAAGGGGGCGCTTTCGCCAGTACTAATGAAAAACTGTTTTTT.

The CDR3: CASSRTGGADTQYF. Here the CDR3 DNA reads TGTGCCAGCAGCCGGACAGGGGGCGCAGATACGCAGTATTTT. The chain has TRBV28 and TRBJ2-3; the match to TRBD1 covers 11 bases. Germline CDR1 and CDR2: MDHEN and SYDVKM. With V trimmed by 6 bases and J by 4 bases, 3 bases remained unmatched. The CDR3 covers 14 residues.

DNA of the CDR3: TGTGCCAGCAGCCTCAACAGGGTTGAGACCCAGTACTTC. It translates to CASSLNRVETQYF. V gene TRBV12-3 or TRBV12-4 combines with J gene TRBJ2-5; the D gene is possibly TRBD1 (6 bases). The V and J ends lost 6 bases and 5 bases respectively, with 13 bases between them. The CDR3 covers 13 residues.

V usage is TRBV27 and J usage is TRBJ2-7, with a tentative D call TRBD1 (6 bases). This CDR3 has 13 amino acids. Germline V gene lookup returns CDR1 MNHEY and CDR2 SMNVEV (reference sequence). V was trimmed by 6 bases and J by 2 bases, leaving 11 bases between them. The CDR3 sequence: CASSSDSPYEQYF. In nucleotides, the CDR3 is TGTGCCAGCAGCTCGGACAGCCCCTACGAGCAGTACTTC.

The chain uses TRBV5-8 and TRBJ2-5, with 16 bases matching TRBD2. The germline CDR1 and CDR2 sequences are SGHTS and YDEGEE. V lost 4 bases and J lost 4; bases outside the gene matches: 10. The CDR3 spans 18 residues. CDR3 residues: CASSPYRGLAGGGETQYF. DNA of the CDR3: TGTGCCAGCAGCCCATATCGGGGACTAGCGGGAGGGGGAGAGACCCAGTACTTC.

J is TRBJ1-4 and V is TRBV6-6; D call uncertain. CDR1 and CDR2 from the germline V gene are MNHNY and SVGAGI (reference sequence). The CDR3 runs to 14 residues. Trimming left V 7 bases short and J 3 bases short, with 12 bases between. The CDR3 loop is CASNWATANEKLFF. CDR3 sequence (DNA): TGTGCCAGCAACTGGGCAACGGCTAATGAAAAACTGTTTTTT.

This sequence joins TRBV28 and TRBJ1-2, with D unresolved. With 2 bases removed from V and 2 bases from J, the gap between germline ends came to 15 bases. Germline V gene sequence: CDR1 MDHEN, CDR2 SYDVKM. The CDR3 has 16 amino acids. CDR3 bases: TGTGCCAGCAGTTTAATAACGGTGACTCAAAACTATGGCTACACCTTC. It yields the protein CASSLITVTQNYGYTF.

The CDR3 DNA follows: TGTGCCAGCAGCTCCCGGACAGGGGCGCTAATGGGGGCCCAGTACTTC. Translated, it gives CASSSRTGALMGAQYF. The chain joins TRBV7-8 to TRBJ2-5; TRBD1 aligns across 9 bases. Germline assignment: CDR1 SGHVS and CDR2 FQNEAQ. Trimming took 4 bases from V and 9 from J; bases not matched to a gene: 15. This CDR3 has 16 amino acids. Drawing the rest from reference TRBV7-8 and TRBJ2-5, the complete variable domain is GAGVSQSPRYKVAKRGQDVALRCDPISGHVSLFWYQQALGQGPEFLTYFQNEAQLDKSGLPSDRFFAERPEGSVSTLKIQRTQQEDSAVYLCASSSRTGALMGAQYFGPGTRLLVL.

The V gene is TRBV29-1, the J gene TRBJ1-1; D remains ambiguous. The V gene lost 3 bases and the J gene lost 2 bases, with 13 bases spanning the gap. This CDR3 spans 14 amino acids. CDR1 SQVTM and CDR2 ANQGSEA come from the germline V gene. This chain's CDR3 is CSVELSGTNTEAFF. In DNA form, the CDR3 reads TGCAGCGTTGAGTTATCAGGAACTAACACTGAAGCTTTCTTT.

The rearrangement uses TRBV10-2 and TRBJ2-1; maybe TRBD1 (5 bases). Trimming stripped 3 bases from V and 3 bases from J, with 6 bases between. Germline V gives CDR1 WSHSY, CDR2 SAAADI. The CDR3 has 13 amino acids. The DNA for the CDR3 is TGCGCCAGCAGTGACCAGGGCTACAATGAGCAGTTCTTC. This codes for CASSDQGYNEQFF.

The chain employs TRBV27 and TRBJ2-7; 7 bases align to TRBD1. Germline V CDR1 and CDR2: MNHEY, SMNVEV (reference sequence). Trimming removed 5 bases from V and 0 bases from J; junction bases left unmatched: 10. The CDR3 is 16 residues long. The CDR3 nucleotides are TGTGCCAGCAGTCCCCCCAAGGGGGCTCCCTCCTACGAGCAGTACTTC. Amino acids: CASSPPKGAPSYEQYF.

The chain recombines TRBV27 with TRBJ2-7; 9 bases line up with TRBD2. Per the germline V gene, CDR1 is MNHEY and CDR2 is SMNVEV (reference sequence). The CDR3 has 17 amino acids. After removal of 0 bases from V and 4 bases from J, the junction contained 10 bases not matched to a gene. In DNA, the CDR3 is TGTGCCAGCAGTTTATCGACTCCTGCGGGAGGGCCGTACGAGCAGTACTTC. The encoded protein is CASSLSTPAGGPYEQYF.

This chain links TRBV5-8 with TRBJ2-6; 7 bases map to TRBD1. The CDR3 spans 18 residues. Germline V gene lookup returns CDR1 SGHTS and CDR2 YDEGEE. Trimming cost V 4 bases and J 0 bases; bases outside gene matches: 10. CDR3 nucleotides: TGTGCCAGCAGCCTCCGGGACAGTCGATACTCTGGGGCCAACGTCCTGACTTTC. This translates into CASSLRDSRYSGANVLTF.

The gene calls are TRBV28 and TRBJ1-6; D uncertain. Trimming shortened V by 6 bases and J by 8 bases, and 11 bases separated the two germline ends. The CDR3 length is 13 residues. Looked up from germline, CDR1 is MDHEN and CDR2 is SYDVKM. The CDR3 here is CASRGGFHSPLHF. The CDR3 DNA sequence: TGTGCCAGCAGAGGAGGTTTTCATTCACCCCTCCACTTT.

The chain couples TRBV24-1 to TRBJ2-7, with TRBD2 identical over 7 bases. J was trimmed by 2 bases and V by 2 bases; bases with no gene match: 14. The CDR3 is made up of 18 amino acids. Looked up from germline, CDR1 is KGHDR and CDR2 is SFDVKD. CDR3 sequence (DNA): TGTGCCACCAGTGATTCTCCCACCTCACTAGCGACAACCTACGAGCAGTACTTC. Translation gives CATSDSPTSLATTYEQYF.

This clone was counted once. V gene TRBV2 combines with J gene TRBJ2-7, with 8 positions matching TRBD2. V gave up 6 bases and J gave up 4 bases; unmatched junction bases: 11. Germline values: CDR1 SNHLY, CDR2 FYNNEI. There are 15 residues in the CDR3. The CDR3 DNA follows: TGTGCCAGCAGGGGAGCGGGAGATCGTACTTACGAGCAGTACTTC. It specifies CASRGAGDRTYEQYF. The entire variable domain, with the rest obtained from reference TRBV2 and TRBJ2-7, is as follows: EPEVTQTPSHQVTQMGQEVILRCVPISNHLYFYWYRQILGQKVEFLVSFYNNEISEKSEIFDDQFSVERPDGSNFTLKIRSTKLEDSAMYFCASRGAGDRTYEQYFGPGTRLTVT.

V gene TRBV5-1 combines with J gene TRBJ1-2, with 10 bases identical to TRBD1. CDR3 length: 16 residues. J lost 4 bases, V lost 5 bases, and 11 bases had no gene match. Germline V gives CDR1 SGHRS, CDR2 YFSETQ. The chain's CDR3 is CASSSGQGGVGYGYTF. The DNA of the CDR3 is TGCGCCAGCAGTTCAGGACAGGGGGGTGTTGGCTATGGCTACACCTTC.

The rearrangement links TRBV5-1 to TRBJ1-1; maybe TRBD1 (5 bases). Per the germline V gene, CDR1 is SGHRS and CDR2 is YFSETQ. Trimming shortened V by 2 bases and J by 2 bases, and 16 bases separated the two germline ends. The CDR3 has 16 residues. DNA of the CDR3: TGCGCCAGCAGCTTCGCTGGGCTAGGGGAAAACACTGAAGCTTTCTTT. Protein product: CASSFAGLGENTEAFF.